Listed below are T cell receptor beta chains from one sample, sequenced in a study of control samples from healthy donors and cancer patients. Produced via immunoSEQ multiplex PCR; TCRdb's table is partial and in-frame only. The table lists roughly 79,000 clones, roughly 82% of them singletons, with more than 12% in the top ten. Input material: blood. The source of these receptors is a man between 45 and 60 years old in good health. Both conserved end residues are part of each CDR3. D genes are given only for firm matches. Rows may omit the clone size; those that give it use once, few, many or a size class.

v_call	d_call	j_call	clone_size	cdr3_nt	cdr3_aa
TRBV18	TRBD1	TRBJ1-2	.	TGTGCCAGCTCACCGGACAGGGTAAATGGCTACACCTTC	CASSPDRVNGYTF
TRBV30	.	TRBJ1-5	.	TGTGCCTGGAGTCAGAGCAATCAGCCCCAGCATTTT	CAWSQSNQPQHF
TRBV9	.	TRBJ2-1	.	TGTGCCAGCAATGAGGTGTGTTCGTTCTTC	CASNEVCSFF
TRBV29-1	TRBD2	TRBJ2-3	.	TGCAGCATCGGGACTAGCGGGAGGATGGATACGCAGTATTTT	CSIGTSGRMDTQYF
TRBV4-2	TRBD1	TRBJ1-2	.	TGTGCCAGCAGCCAAGAAGAAGGGACAGGGGCCCTCTATGGCTACACCTTC	CASSQEEGTGALYGYTF
TRBV30	.	TRBJ2-1	.	TGTGCCTGGAGTGCGGGAAGAGGCCACAATGAGCAGTTCTTC	CAWSAGRGHNEQFF
TRBV7-2	TRBD1	TRBJ1-2	.	TGTGCCAGCAGCTTAGCGCAGGGGGCTGACTACACCTTC	CASSLAQGADYTF
TRBV6-2/TRBV6-3	.	TRBJ1-5	.	TGTGCCAGCAGTTACTCTCCGGATCAGCCCCAGCATTTT	CASSYSPDQPQHF
TRBV5-6	.	TRBJ2-7	.	TGTGCCAGCAGCGAGAACGGCCCCCGGATGGAGCGGCACTCCTACGAGCAGTACTTC	CASSENGPRMERHSYEQYF
TRBV7-9	.	TRBJ2-3	.	TGTGCCAGCAGCCAAGCCGGGGCAGATACGCAGTATTTT	CASSQAGADTQYF
TRBV28	TRBD1	TRBJ2-7	.	TGTGCCAGCAGTGCCGGGACAGCTTCCTACGAGCAGTACTTC	CASSAGTASYEQYF
TRBV7-2	.	TRBJ2-4	.	TGTGCCAGCAGCTTTGGTCAGCTAGCCAAAAACATTCAGTACTTC	CASSFGQLAKNIQYF
TRBV18	TRBD1	TRBJ1-2	.	TGTGCCAGCTCACCGGACAGGGCTCATGGCTACACCTTC	CASSPDRAHGYTF
TRBV7-2	TRBD2	TRBJ2-7	.	TGTGCCAGCAGCTTAGCTAGCCTAGCGGGAGCCTACGAGCAGTACTTC	CASSLASLAGAYEQYF
TRBV20-1	.	TRBJ1-2	.	TGCAGTGCCCGTAAGGAATATGGCTACACCTTC	CSARKEYGYTF
TRBV6-5	.	TRBJ2-3	.	TGTGCCACCCGGAGGGGGAGGGAAGATACGCAGTATTTT	CATRRGREDTQYF
TRBV11-3	.	TRBJ2-7	.	TGTGCCAGCAGCTTAGGCCGTCCAGGGGAGGAGCAGTACTTC	CASSLGRPGEEQYF
TRBV12-3/TRBV12-4	.	TRBJ2-4	once	TGTGCCAGCAGTTTAGTCATACAGGGCATTCAGTACTTC	CASSLVIQGIQYF
TRBV29-1	TRBD2	TRBJ2-1	.	TGCAGCACTATCCCGGGACTAGCGCGGAGCTCCTACAATGAGCAGTTCTTC	CSTIPGLARSSYNEQFF
TRBV4-1	TRBD2	TRBJ2-1	few	TGCGCCAGCAGCCAAGATTGGGGACTAGCCGCTCTGGAGCAGTTCTTC	CASSQDWGLAALEQFF
TRBV6-2/TRBV6-3	.	TRBJ2-1	.	TGTGCCAGCAGTTACGATTTGGTTTACAATGAGCAGTTCTTC	CASSYDLVYNEQFF
TRBV6-5	.	TRBJ1-2	.	TGTGCCAGCAGTTACTCTTGGGGCTTCGGCTACACCTTC	CASSYSWGFGYTF
TRBV9	.	TRBJ1-4	.	TGTGCCAGCAGCGTAGGTCAGGGGATCGAAAAACTGTTTTTT	CASSVGQGIEKLFF
TRBV28	TRBD2	TRBJ2-1	.	TGTGCCAGCAGTGTATCTAGCGGCAATGAGCAGTTCTTC	CASSVSSGNEQFF
TRBV5-6	TRBD2	TRBJ2-3	.	TGTGCCAGCAGCTCGATCTTCAGACTAGCGGGAGGAGAAGATACGCAGTATTTT	CASSSIFRLAGGEDTQYF
TRBV9	TRBD1	TRBJ1-4	once	TGTGCCAGCAGCGGGGGACAGGGGGGTGAAAAACTGTTTTTT	CASSGGQGGEKLFF
TRBV29-1	TRBD1	TRBJ1-2	.	TGCAGCGTCCCCAGGGGGTCCAACTATGGCTACACCTTC	CSVPRGSNYGYTF
TRBV5-1	.	TRBJ1-4	few	TGCGCCAGCAGCTCGGCCCTCGGTAATGAAAAACTGTTTTTT	CASSSALGNEKLFF
TRBV19	.	TRBJ1-3	.	TGTGCCAGTAGTATCGCAGGACCCTCTGGAAACACCATATATTTT	CASSIAGPSGNTIYF
TRBV5-1	.	TRBJ2-7	.	TGCGCCAGCAGCTTGATTGACGAGCAGTACTTC	CASSLIDEQYF
TRBV28	.	TRBJ1-6	.	TGTGCCAGCAGTTTGAGTTCAGGGAACAATTCACCCCTCCACTTT	CASSLSSGNNSPLHF
TRBV7-8	.	TRBJ2-6	.	TGTGCCAGCAGCTTCTCTGGGGCCAACGTCCTGACTTTC	CASSFSGANVLTF
TRBV5-1	.	TRBJ2-7	.	TGCGCCAGCAGCTTGGGTGGCAGATCCTACGAGCAGTACTTC	CASSLGGRSYEQYF
TRBV6-5	.	TRBJ2-7	.	TGTGCCAGCAGCACCCATCTAGCGACCTCCTACGAGCAGTACTTC	CASSTHLATSYEQYF
TRBV24-1	TRBD2	TRBJ2-1	once	TGTGCCACCAGTGATCCCACAAGACTAGCGGGAGCCAGCTACAATGAGCAGTTCTTC	CATSDPTRLAGASYNEQFF
TRBV5-4	TRBD1	TRBJ2-7	.	TGTGCCAGCAGCTTGGGGGGGACAGCCTACGAGCAGTACTTC	CASSLGGTAYEQYF
TRBV7-8	.	TRBJ1-1	few	TGTGCCAGCAGCTTTAAACAAGGCACTGAAGCTTTCTTT	CASSFKQGTEAFF
TRBV30	.	TRBJ2-5	few	TGTGCCTGGAGTGTACAGCAAACCCAGTACTTC	CAWSVQQTQYF
TRBV3-1/TRBV3-2	.	TRBJ2-1	.	TGTGCCAGCAGCCAAGGCCCCTCGGGATTTGAGGGCGGTAGAGGTAAGTTCTTC	CASSQGPSGFEGGRGKFF
TRBV19	.	TRBJ1-1	.	TGTGCCAGTAGTATAGATCGGGACATCACTGAAGCTTTCTTT	CASSIDRDITEAFF
TRBV7-2	.	TRBJ1-2	.	TGTGCCAGCAGCCCCACAGGGTCTACGGGCTACACCTTC	CASSPTGSTGYTF
TRBV10-3	TRBD2	TRBJ2-7	.	TGTGCCATCAGCGGGACTAGTGGCTACGAGCAGTACTTC	CAISGTSGYEQYF
TRBV19	TRBD1	TRBJ2-2	once	TGTGCCAGTAGTATATGGGGACAGGGCCACGGGGAGCTGTTTTTT	CASSIWGQGHGELFF
TRBV18	TRBD2	TRBJ2-7	.	TGTGCCAGCTCATCACAACTTTCTCAGCGGGAGGTGCGCGAGCAGTACTTC	CASSSQLSQREVREQYF
TRBV15	.	TRBJ2-2	.	TGTGCCACCAGCAGAGATAGATCGGGGGGCGAGAAGCTGTTTTTT	CATSRDRSGGEKLFF
TRBV4-1	.	TRBJ1-5	.	TGCGCCAGCGCCCGGGACCGAGGTAATCAGCCCCAGCATTTT	CASARDRGNQPQHF
TRBV7-8	.	TRBJ1-1	.	TGTGCCAGCAGCCCCCAAGGGATGGGGGCTGAAGCTTTCTTT	CASSPQGMGAEAFF
TRBV7-2	.	TRBJ2-7	.	TGTGCCAGCAGCTTAGCGTCAGGGGAGCAGTACGAGCAGTACTTC	CASSLASGEQYEQYF
TRBV18	TRBD1	TRBJ2-2	.	TGTGCCAGCTCAAAGGACAGGGCGGCCGGGGAGCTGTTTTTT	CASSKDRAAGELFF
TRBV9	.	TRBJ2-5	.	TGTGCCAGCAGCGTAGGTCCCGACCATCAAGAGACCCAGTACTTC	CASSVGPDHQETQYF
TRBV18	.	TRBJ1-4	.	TGTGCCAGCTCACCACCGCCCGGGGCAACTAATGAAAAACTGTTTTTT	CASSPPPGATNEKLFF
TRBV6-5	.	TRBJ2-1	.	TGTGCCAGCAGTTCAGTCGGTGAGCAGTTCTTC	CASSSVGEQFF
TRBV20-1	TRBD1	TRBJ1-6	.	TGCAGTGCTAGTGTCCAGGGGGTGAGTTCACCCCTCCACTTT	CSASVQGVSSPLHF
TRBV4-3	TRBD2	TRBJ2-7	.	TGCGCCAGCAGCCAAGATTTCCAGCGGGACGTCTCCTACGAGCAGTACTTC	CASSQDFQRDVSYEQYF
TRBV4-2	.	TRBJ1-1	.	TGTGCCAGCAGCCAAGGGTCTTCAGGGGCCACTGAAGCTTTCTTT	CASSQGSSGATEAFF
TRBV2	.	TRBJ2-7	.	TGTGCCAGCAGGGTGGGGGGCGGCTACGAGCAGTACTTC	CASRVGGGYEQYF
TRBV18	.	TRBJ2-3	.	TGTGCCAGCTCACCATTTGCCCCGACAGAACTCACAGATACGCAGTATTTT	CASSPFAPTELTDTQYF
TRBV19	.	TRBJ2-5	.	TGTGCCAGTTCTAAAAACCGGGGGCGAGAGACCCAGTACTTC	CASSKNRGRETQYF
TRBV18	TRBD1	TRBJ2-7	.	TGTGCCAGCTCACCACCGCCGACAGGGCCCTACGAGCAGTACTTC	CASSPPPTGPYEQYF
TRBV5-1	.	TRBJ1-2	.	TGCGCCAGCAGCCCGTCAGGGTATGACTATGGCTACACCTTC	CASSPSGYDYGYTF